The 2 T cell receptor beta chains given below trace back to one sample, sequenced in a study of CD8 T cells in Susac syndrome. Random hexamers primed reverse transcription of roughly 0.5 to 1 ug RNA. MiXCR was run by TCRdb on the immunoSEQ multiplex PCR reads, yielding one entry per CDR3 protein. The sample contains about 300,000 distinct CDR3 sequences, 85% of which appear only once. Sample: CD8+ T cells from PBMCs. These receptors were taken from a human donor with multiple sclerosis.

The table lists this clonotype with a few counts. V and J are TRBV28 and TRBJ2-1; the D is unclear. The CDR3 runs 14 residues. Per the germline V gene, CDR1 is MDHEN and CDR2 is SYDVKM. V was trimmed by 3 bases and J by 3 bases, leaving 9 bases between them. CDR3 loop: CASSFLISYNEQFF. In DNA, the CDR3 is TGTGCCAGCAGTTTTTTAATCAGCTACAATGAGCAGTTCTTC.

The chain employs TRBV2 and TRBJ2-1; 7 bases map to TRBD1. Germline V CDR1 and CDR2: SNHLY, FYNNEI. The ends lost 6 bases at V and 3 bases at J; junction bases unmatched: 8. The CDR3 has 15 residues. CDR3 protein: CASRGEGALYNEQFF. The CDR3 DNA follows: TGTGCCAGCAGGGGCGAGGGGGCCCTCTACAATGAGCAGTTCTTC. Looking up the rest from reference TRBV2 and TRBJ2-1 gives the full variable domain: EPEVTQTPSHQVTQMGQEVILRCVPISNHLYFYWYRQILGQKVEFLVSFYNNEISEKSEIFDDQFSVERPDGSNFTLKIRSTKLEDSAMYFCASRGEGALYNEQFFGPGTRLTVL.